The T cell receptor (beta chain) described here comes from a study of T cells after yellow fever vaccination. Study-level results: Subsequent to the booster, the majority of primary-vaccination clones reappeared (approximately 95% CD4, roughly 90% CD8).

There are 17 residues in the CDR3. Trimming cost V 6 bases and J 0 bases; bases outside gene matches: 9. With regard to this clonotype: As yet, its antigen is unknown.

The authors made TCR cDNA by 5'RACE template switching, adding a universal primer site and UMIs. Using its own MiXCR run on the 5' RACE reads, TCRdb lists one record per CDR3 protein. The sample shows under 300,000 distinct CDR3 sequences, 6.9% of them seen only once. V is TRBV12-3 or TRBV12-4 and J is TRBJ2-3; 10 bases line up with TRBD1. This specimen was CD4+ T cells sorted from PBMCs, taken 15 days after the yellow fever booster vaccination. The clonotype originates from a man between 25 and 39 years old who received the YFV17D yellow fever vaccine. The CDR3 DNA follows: TGTGCCAGCAGCCCCAAGACAGGGGGCCTAAGCACAGATACGCAGTATTTT. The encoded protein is CASSPKTGGLSTDTQYF.